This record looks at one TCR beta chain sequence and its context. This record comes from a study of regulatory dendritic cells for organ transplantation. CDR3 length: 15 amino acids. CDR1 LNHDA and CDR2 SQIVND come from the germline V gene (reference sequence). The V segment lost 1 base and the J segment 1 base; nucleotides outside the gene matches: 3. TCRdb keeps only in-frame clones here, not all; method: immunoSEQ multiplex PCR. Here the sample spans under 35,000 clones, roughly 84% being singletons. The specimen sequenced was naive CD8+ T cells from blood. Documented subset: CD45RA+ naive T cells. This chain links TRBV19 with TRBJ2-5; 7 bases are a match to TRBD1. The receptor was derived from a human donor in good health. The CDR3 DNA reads TGTGCCAGTAGTATAGGACAGGGCCTCCAAGAGACCCAGTACTTC. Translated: CASSIGQGLQETQYF. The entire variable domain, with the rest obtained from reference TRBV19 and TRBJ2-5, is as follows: DGGITQSPKYLFRKEGQNVTLSCEQNLNHDAMYWYRQDPGQGLRLIYYSQIVNDFQKGDIAEGYSVSREKKESFPLTVTSAQKNPTAFYLCASSIGQGLQETQYFGPGTRLLVL.